The sample holds one count of the clone carrying this T cell receptor beta chain. Antigen: not known. CD4+ naive, central memory, regulatory and stem cell-like memory subsets were isolated by sorting on CD45RO/CCR7/CD25/CD127/CD95/CD27. V shed 1 base and J shed 0 bases, with 16 bases lying between them. The CDR3 runs 18 residues. Per the germline V gene, CDR1 is SGHAT and CDR2 is FQNNGV. The data were obtained in a study of beta chain features in type 1 diabetes. Reverse transcription of all isolated RNA meant that expressed TCRB transcripts were sequenced. Using immunoSEQ multiplex PCR, the repertoire was profiled, and TCRdb retains in-frame clones only, with some absent. The sample yields 600,000 to 750,000 clones, around 12% seen once. Study-level points and caveats: Type 1 diabetes patients had moderately but significantly shorter TCRB CDR3s in all four CD4+ subsets. PCR might favor shorter templates, equally in patients and controls.

This TCR was recovered from a man aged 30 to 39 with type 1 diabetes. The sequencing input was naive CD4+ T cells from blood. The chain is built from TRBV11-2 and TRBJ2-1, with no clear D. CDR3 nucleotides: TGTGCCAGCAGCTTAGTCTCGGGCAGCGCGAGCTCCTACAATGAGCAGTTCTTC. Translation: CASSLVSGSASSYNEQFF.